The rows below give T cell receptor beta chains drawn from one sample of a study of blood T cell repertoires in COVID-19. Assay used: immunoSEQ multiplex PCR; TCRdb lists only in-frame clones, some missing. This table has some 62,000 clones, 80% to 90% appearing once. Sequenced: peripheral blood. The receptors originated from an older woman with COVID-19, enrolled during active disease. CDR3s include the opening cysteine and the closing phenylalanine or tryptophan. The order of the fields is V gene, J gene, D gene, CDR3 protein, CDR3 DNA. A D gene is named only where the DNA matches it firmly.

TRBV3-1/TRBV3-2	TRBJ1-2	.	CASSQDGGNYGYTF	TGTGCCAGCAGCCAAGACGGGGGGAACTATGGCTACACCTTC
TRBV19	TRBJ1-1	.	CASTGLLGKNTEAFF	TGTGCCAGCACAGGGTTGTTGGGCAAGAACACTGAAGCTTTCTTT
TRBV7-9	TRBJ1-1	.	CASSLIAEAFF	TGTGCCAGCAGCTTAATCGCTGAAGCTTTCTTT
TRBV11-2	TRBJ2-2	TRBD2	CASGDYSNTGELFF	TGTGCCAGCGGGGACTACTCGAACACCGGGGAGCTGTTTTTT
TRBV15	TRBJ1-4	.	CATAAGTNEKLFF	TGTGCCACCGCGGCAGGGACTAATGAAAAACTGTTTTTT
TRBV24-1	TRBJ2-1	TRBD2	CATSGVAGTYNEQFF	TGTGCCACCAGTGGAGTAGCGGGAACCTACAATGAGCAGTTCTTC
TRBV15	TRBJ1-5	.	CATSRDHREQPQHF	TGTGCCACCAGCAGAGATCACAGGGAACAGCCCCAGCATTTT
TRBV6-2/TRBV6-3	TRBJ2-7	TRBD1	CASSDRVHEQYF	TGTGCCAGCAGCGACAGGGTGCACGAGCAGTACTTC
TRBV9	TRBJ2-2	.	CARKGGRENTGELFF	TGTGCCAGGAAGGGTGGCAGGGAGAACACCGGGGAGCTGTTTTTT
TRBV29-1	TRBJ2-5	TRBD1	CSVEVSPRGETQYF	TGCAGCGTTGAAGTGTCCCCCAGGGGGGAGACCCAGTACTTC
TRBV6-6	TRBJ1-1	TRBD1	CASSHRTGLENTEAFF	TGTGCCAGCAGCCACAGGACAGGGCTTGAGAACACTGAAGCTTTCTTT
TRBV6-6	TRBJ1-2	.	CASSPSSLDSGTGGYTF	TGTGCCAGCAGTCCTAGCTCCTTGGACAGTGGAACGGGGGGCTACACCTTC
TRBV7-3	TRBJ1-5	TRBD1	CASTRLRGPGQPQHF	TGTGCCAGCACCCGACTCAGGGGGCCTGGGCAGCCCCAGCATTTT
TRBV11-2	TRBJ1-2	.	CASSLAGLSYGYTF	TGTGCCAGCAGCTTAGCAGGGTTGAGCTATGGCTACACCTTC
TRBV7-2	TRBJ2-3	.	CATGSNTDTQYF	TGTGCCACAGGGTCTAACACAGATACGCAGTATTTT
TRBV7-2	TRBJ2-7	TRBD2	CASSLSGGPYEQYF	TGTGCCAGCAGCCTTAGCGGGGGCCCCTACGAGCAGTACTTC
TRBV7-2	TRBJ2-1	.	CASSLETGPLWNEQFF	TGTGCCAGCAGCTTAGAAACAGGGCCCCTATGGAATGAGCAGTTCTTC
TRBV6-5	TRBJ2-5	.	CASSSPGHWLGETQYF	TGTGCCAGCAGTTCCCCGGGACATTGGTTAGGAGAGACCCAGTACTTC